Each of the 27 T cell receptor beta chains below was sequenced from the same sample in a study of blood T cell repertoires in COVID-19. The repertoire was sequenced with immunoSEQ multiplex PCR; TCRdb's copy has only in-frame clones and lacks some. The sample shows about 210,000 clones, roughly 78% of them seen only once. Sequencing used peripheral blood. These TCRs come from a woman in her 40s with acute or convalescent COVID-19.

The chain links TRBV29-1 to TRBJ1-2; 8 positions agree with TRBD1. CDR3 size: 13 residues. V shed 5 bases, J shed 4 bases, and the junction held 6 bases outside the gene matches. Germline CDR1 is SQVTM and CDR2 is ANQGSEA. CDR3 sequence: CSVNFRGPYGYTF. CDR3 coding DNA: TGCAGCGTTAACTTCAGGGGGCCCTATGGCTACACCTTC.

The V call is TRBV4-1, the J call TRBJ2-7, with D perhaps TRBD1 (6 bases). V shed 2 bases and J shed 7 bases, with 18 bases lying between them. The CDR3 length is 15 residues. CDR1 is MGHRA, CDR2 YSYEKL, per germline. CDR3 sequence reads: CASSQLQGDEGEQYF. The CDR3 nucleotides are TGCGCCAGCAGCCAATTACAGGGAGATGAGGGGGAGCAGTACTTC.

This chain joins TRBV7-2 and TRBJ2-1; 9 positions match TRBD2. Germline CDR1 reads SGHTA; CDR2 reads FQGNSA. CDR3 length: 16 amino acids. Trimming at V came to 3 bases and at J to 1 base, leaving 4 bases not matched to a gene. The CDR3 loop reads CASSFSSGGSYNEQFF. CDR3 sequence (DNA): TGTGCCAGCAGCTTCAGTAGCGGGGGTTCCTACAATGAGCAGTTCTTC.

The chain is built from TRBV5-6 and TRBJ1-2, with D hard to call. With 2 bases removed from V and 7 bases from J, the gap between germline ends came to 15 bases. Germline CDR1 reads SGHDT; CDR2 reads YYEEEE. The CDR3 length is 14 residues. Here the CDR3 DNA reads TGTGCCAGCAGCTTCCTAGGAGGGTTCTCTGGCTACACCTTC. Its protein is CASSFLGGFSGYTF.

This chain uses TRBV7-8 with TRBJ2-3; 9 nucleotides align to TRBD2. Germline values: CDR1 SGHVS, CDR2 FQNEAQ. Trimming removed 4 bases from V and 7 bases from J; junction bases left unmatched: 12. CDR3 length: 16 residues. CDR3 bases: TGTGCCAGCAGCTCCTCCTACCCGGGACTAGCCCATACGCAGTATTTT. Residues: CASSSSYPGLAHTQYF.

The V call is TRBV15, the J call TRBJ2-7; D remains ambiguous. V was trimmed by 0 bases and J by 2 bases, leaving 14 bases between them. This CDR3 is 16 amino acids long. The germline CDR1 and CDR2 sequences are LNHNV and YYDKDF (reference sequence). The chain's CDR3 is CATSRDILRVTYEQYF. The CDR3, as DNA: TGTGCCACCAGCAGAGATATCCTCCGGGTAACCTACGAGCAGTACTTC.

V gene TRBV18 combines with J gene TRBJ1-4; TRBD1 matches 7 bases. V dropped 6 bases and J dropped 4; count of bases not matched to a gene: 11. Germline V gene data show CDR1 as KGHSH and CDR2 as LQKENI. This CDR3 spans 16 amino acids. The CDR3 DNA is TGTGCCAGCTCCAAGGACAGGCCAAGCCGTAATGAAAAACTGTTTTTT. It specifies CASSKDRPSRNEKLFF. Full variable domain (remainder filled in from reference TRBV18 and TRBJ1-4): NAGVMQNPRHLVRRRGQEARLRCSPMKGHSHVYWYRQLPEEGLKFMVYLQKENIIDESGMPKERFSAEFPKEGPSILRIQQVVRGDSAAYFCASSKDRPSRNEKLFFGSGTQLSVL.

The chain has TRBV5-1 and TRBJ1-6; 8 bases agree with TRBD1. V was clipped by 9 bases and J by 4 bases; unmatched bases: 15. CDR1 and CDR2 from the germline V gene are SGHRS and YFSETQ. The CDR3 loop spans 17 amino acids. CDR3 region: CAKRDRTSRCYNSPLHF. DNA for the CDR3: TGCGCCAAGAGGGACAGGACCTCAAGGTGTTATAATTCACCCCTCCACTTT.

The V call is TRBV24-1, the J call TRBJ2-2; weak D call: TRBD2 (5 bases). Germline assignment: CDR1 KGHDR and CDR2 SFDVKD. Trimming pared 4 bases from V and 4 bases from J, leaving 12 bases between. The CDR3 has 15 amino acids. The CDR3 sequence is CATSDPTGVTGELFF. In DNA, the CDR3 is TGTGCCACCAGTGACCCTACCGGGGTCACCGGGGAGCTGTTTTTT.

The chain has TRBV29-1 and TRBJ2-5; TRBD2 aligns across 15 bases. CDR1 is SQVTM, CDR2 ANQGSEA, per germline. J gave up 2 bases and V 3 bases, and 4 bases lay outside the gene matches. This CDR3 has 16 amino acids. This CDR3 is CSVDGTSGRLQETQYF. The CDR3 DNA reads TGCAGCGTTGACGGGACTAGCGGGAGGTTACAAGAGACCCAGTACTTC.

The chain joins TRBV12-3 or TRBV12-4 to TRBJ1-2; TRBD1 is a possible D gene (5 bases). This CDR3 has 13 residues. The V and J ends lost 5 bases and 8 bases respectively, with 15 bases between them. Written as DNA, the CDR3 is TGTGCCAGCAGTCGGTCCCCTACAGGCGGCTACACCTTC. Its protein is CASSRSPTGGYTF.

The chain carries TRBV5-5 and TRBJ1-2, with 7 nucleotides matching TRBD1. CDR1 and CDR2 from the germline V gene are SGHKS and YYEKEE (reference sequence). This CDR3 is 15 amino acids long. After removal of 0 bases from V and 4 bases from J, the junction contained 6 bases not matched to a gene. CDR3 nucleotide sequence: TGTGCCAGCAGCTTGGAGCCAGGGGGTGGCTATGGCTACACCTTC. Its protein product is CASSLEPGGGYGYTF.

This clone showed up just a few times. This chain uses TRBV19 with TRBJ2-2; tentatively, D is TRBD2 (6 bases). Germline assignment: CDR1 LNHDA and CDR2 SQIVND (reference sequence). The CDR3 is made up of 15 amino acids. V lost 7 bases and J lost 0, with 12 bases in between. The CDR3 DNA reads as TGTGCCAGTACCGCGGGACGGACGAACACCGGGGAGCTGTTTTTT. Encoded protein: CASTAGRTNTGELFF.

This chain joins TRBV5-1 and TRBJ1-1, with D maybe TRBD1 (5 bases). Per germline, CDR1 SGHRS and CDR2 YFSETQ. CDR3 size: 14 residues. Trimming cost V 0 bases and J 10 bases, with 16 bases left between them. CDR3 nucleotide sequence: TGCGCCAGCAGCTTGGACGGAGGGGTAGGTGGAGCTTTCTTT. This encodes CASSLDGGVGGAFF.

This clone was found a few times. This rearrangement joins TRBV13 to TRBJ2-1, with D maybe TRBD2 (6 bases). The CDR3 runs 16 residues. The ends were cut back, 4 bases at V and 8 bases at J, with 21 bases in the middle. The germline CDR1 and CDR2 sequences are PRHDT and FYEKMQ (reference sequence). As DNA, the CDR3 is TGTGCCAGCAGCTGGGTTTCTGCGGGGACGAGTTATGAGCAGTTCTTC. The encoded protein is CASSWVSAGTSYEQFF.

This chain joins TRBV6-6 and TRBJ2-5; 9 bases align to TRBD2. J was trimmed by 2 bases and V by 6 bases; bases with no gene match: 4. The CDR3 loop spans 14 amino acids. Germline loops: CDR1 MNHNY, CDR2 SVGAGI (reference sequence). CDR3 in amino acids: CASSRSGGQETQYF. DNA for the CDR3: TGTGCCAGCAGCCGCAGCGGGGGGCAAGAGACCCAGTACTTC.

The chain links TRBV15 to TRBJ2-1; D is unresolved. CDR3 size: 14 residues. V lost 0 bases to trimming and J lost 8 bases, with 11 bases between them. Germline CDR1 reads LNHNV; CDR2 reads YYDKDF (reference sequence). The CDR3 here is CATSRENRGYEQFF. The DNA of the CDR3 is TGTGCCACCAGCAGAGAAAACCGAGGCTATGAGCAGTTCTTC.

The chain joins TRBV11-2 to TRBJ1-2; the D gene is possibly TRBD1 (5 bases). The germline gives CDR1 SGHAT, CDR2 FQNNGV. CDR3 length equals 14 residues. Trimming took off 3 bases at V and 0 bases at J, with 8 bases between the two ends. In DNA form, the CDR3 reads TGTGCCAGCAGCTTTCCGACAGCTAACTATGGCTACACCTTC. Its protein is CASSFPTANYGYTF.

Here the CDR3 reads CAWSGGSTGANSPLHF. The CDR3 bases are TGTGCCTGGAGTGGGGGGTCGACAGGGGCTAATTCACCCCTCCACTTT. V usage is TRBV30 and J usage is TRBJ1-6; 8 nucleotides agree with TRBD1. CDR1 GTSNPN and CDR2 SVGIG come from the germline V gene (reference sequence). This CDR3 spans 16 amino acids. With V trimmed by 1 base and J by 6 bases, 8 bases remained unmatched.

The chain carries TRBV5-1 and TRBJ1-5; D remains unclear. V shed 0 bases and J shed 3 bases, with 10 bases lying between them. Germline V lookup: CDR1 SGHRS, CDR2 YFSETQ. CDR3 length: 15 residues. The CDR3 DNA reads TGCGCCAGCAGCTTGGGTGACACTGACAATCAGCCCCAGCATTTT. As protein: CASSLGDTDNQPQHF.

This chain connects TRBV7-9 to TRBJ1-4, with D maybe TRBD1 (6 bases). CDR1 SEHNR and CDR2 FQNEAQ come from the germline V gene (reference sequence). The CDR3 has 14 residues. Trimming stripped 0 bases from V and 5 bases from J, with 7 bases between. The CDR3 coding sequence is TGTGCCAGCAGCTTAGCCGGACAGAATGAAAAACTGTTTTTT. Translated: CASSLAGQNEKLFF.

The V gene is TRBV3-1 (or the pseudogene TRBV3-2), the J gene TRBJ1-2; TRBD1 aligns across 10 bases. CDR1 is LGHDT, CDR2 YNNKEL, per germline (reference sequence). The CDR3 runs to 17 residues. V dropped 1 base and J dropped 3; count of bases not matched to a gene: 8. CDR3 sequence: CASSQATGGWFDYGYTF. The CDR3 bases are TGTGCCAGCAGCCAAGCGACAGGGGGCTGGTTTGACTATGGCTACACCTTC.

This sequence joins TRBV19 and TRBJ1-5; possible D gene TRBD1, 6 bases. Trimming removed 6 bases at V and 4 bases at J, with 16 bases between. The CDR3 is 15 residues long. CDR1 and CDR2 (germline): LNHDA, SQIVND (reference sequence). The DNA for the CDR3 is TGTGCCAGTAGGATCGGGCAGGGGCTAAATCAGCCCCAGCATTTT. It translates to CASRIGQGLNQPQHF.

The chain links TRBV11-2 to TRBJ2-7, with TRBD2 matching over 16 bases. Germline CDR1 SGHAT, CDR2 FQNNGV. The CDR3 sequence is 18 residues long. The V gene end was trimmed by 5 bases and the J gene end by 3 bases; junction bases not matched to a gene: 10. DNA of the CDR3: TGTGCCAGCAGCCGCACCGGGACTAGCGGGGGGGCCGTCTACGAGCAGTACTTC. It translates to CASSRTGTSGGAVYEQYF.

This clone came up once. The chain carries TRBV5-1 and TRBJ1-1; D unresolved. This CDR3 is 13 amino acids long. V lost 0 bases to trimming and J lost 0 bases, with 3 bases between them. Per the germline V gene, CDR1 is SGHRS and CDR2 is YFSETQ. The chain's CDR3 is CASSLALNTEAFF. The CDR3 DNA follows: TGCGCCAGCAGCTTGGCCTTGAACACTGAAGCTTTCTTT.

This rearrangement joins TRBV6-4 to TRBJ2-7; 9 bases agree with TRBD1. Losses at the gene ends were 4 bases for V and 0 bases for J; bases not matched to a gene: 1. Germline V gives CDR1 MRHNA, CDR2 SNTAGT. The CDR3 is made up of 14 amino acids. CDR3 nucleotide sequence: TGTGCCAGCAGTGGGGGACAGGGCTCCTACGAGCAGTACTTC. Amino acids: CASSGGQGSYEQYF.

The chain uses TRBV7-2 and TRBJ2-1; 7 positions match TRBD2. The CDR3 spans 15 residues. Losses at the gene ends were 0 bases for V and 3 bases for J; bases not matched to a gene: 2. Germline values: CDR1 SGHTA, CDR2 FQGNSA. DNA of the CDR3: TGTGCCAGCAGCTTAGCGTCTAGCGGCTACAATGAGCAGTTCTTC. Translated: CASSLASSGYNEQFF.